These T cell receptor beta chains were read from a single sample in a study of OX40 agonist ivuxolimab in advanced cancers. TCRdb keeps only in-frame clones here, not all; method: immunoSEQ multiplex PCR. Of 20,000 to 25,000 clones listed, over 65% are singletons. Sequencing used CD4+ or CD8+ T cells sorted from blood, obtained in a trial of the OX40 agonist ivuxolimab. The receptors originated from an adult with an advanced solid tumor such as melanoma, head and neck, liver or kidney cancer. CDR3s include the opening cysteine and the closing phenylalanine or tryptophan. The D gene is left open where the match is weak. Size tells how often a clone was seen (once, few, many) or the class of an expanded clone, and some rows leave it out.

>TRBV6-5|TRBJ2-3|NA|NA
CASSYSGSYTDTQYF
TGTGCCAGCAGTTACTCTGGGTCCTACACAGATACGCAGTATTTT
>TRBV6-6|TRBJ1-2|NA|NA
CASRPTRQALRGYTF
TGTGCCAGCAGACCAACCCGACAGGCCTTGAGGGGCTACACCTTC
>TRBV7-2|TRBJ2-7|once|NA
CASSSLRGRISYEQYF
TGTGCCAGCAGTTCCCTCCGGGGCCGTATTTCCTACGAGCAGTACTTC
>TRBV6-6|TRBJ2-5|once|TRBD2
CASGGGREYQETQYF
TGTGCCAGCGGGGGCGGGAGGGAATACCAAGAGACCCAGTACTTC
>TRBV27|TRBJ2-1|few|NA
CASSWLGYEQFF
TGTGCCAGCAGTTGGTTAGGGTATGAGCAGTTCTTC
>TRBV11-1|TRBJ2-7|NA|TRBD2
CASSPGGTRAYEQYF
TGTGCCAGCAGCCCGGGCGGGACTAGAGCCTACGAGCAGTACTTC
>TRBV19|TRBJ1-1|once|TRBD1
CASSINRDRADGNEAFF
TGTGCCAGTAGTATCAACCGGGACAGGGCAGACGGCAATGAAGCTTTCTTT
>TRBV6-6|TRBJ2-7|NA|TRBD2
CASSHYLAATYEQYF
TGTGCCAGCAGTCACTACCTAGCGGCGACCTACGAGCAGTACTTC
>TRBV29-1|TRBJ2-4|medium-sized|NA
CSVAGQAKNIQYF
TGCAGCGTTGCGGGACAAGCCAAAAACATTCAGTACTTC
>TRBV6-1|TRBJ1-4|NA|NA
CASSDRRRDGEKLFF
TGTGCCAGCAGTGACCGTCGTAGGGATGGGGAAAAACTGTTTTTT
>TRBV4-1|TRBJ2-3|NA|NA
CASSVPSTDTQYF
TGCGCCAGCAGCGTTCCGAGCACAGATACGCAGTATTTT
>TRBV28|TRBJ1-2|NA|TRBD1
CASSWGQGYGYTF
TGTGCCAGCAGTTGGGGACAGGGCTATGGCTACACCTTC
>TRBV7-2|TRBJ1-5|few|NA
CASSLVRQDNQPQHF
TGTGCCAGCAGCTTAGTTAGGCAGGACAATCAGCCCCAGCATTTT
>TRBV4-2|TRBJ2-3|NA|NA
CASSQRLIPTDTQYF
TGTGCCAGCAGCCAACGACTTATACCCACAGATACGCAGTATTTT
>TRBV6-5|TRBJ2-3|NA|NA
CASSYSIGDTQYF
TGTGCCAGCAGTTACTCGATAGGAGATACGCAGTATTTT
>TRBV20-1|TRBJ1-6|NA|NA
CSASQDRRELF
TGCAGTGCTAGTCAGGACCGCCGGGAGCTTTTT
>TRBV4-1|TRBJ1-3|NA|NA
CASSRPGTPGNTIYF
TGCGCCAGCAGCCGACCCGGGACCCCTGGAAACACCATATATTTT
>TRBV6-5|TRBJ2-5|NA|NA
CASSYSNGADQYF
TGTGCCAGCAGTTACTCGAATGGGGCTGACCAGTACTTC
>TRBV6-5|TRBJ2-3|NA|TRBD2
CATGSGGSTDTQYF
TGTGCCACCGGTAGCGGGGGGAGCACAGATACGCAGTATTTT
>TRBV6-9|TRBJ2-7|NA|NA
CASSSSGTGFYEQYF
TGTGCCAGCAGCTCCTCCGGGACGGGGTTCTACGAGCAGTACTTC
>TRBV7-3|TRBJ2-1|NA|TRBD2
CASSSLAGGSNEQFF
TGTGCCAGCAGCTCCCTTGCGGGAGGCTCCAATGAGCAGTTCTTC
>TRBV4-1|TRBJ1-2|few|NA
CASSQASSYGYTF
TGCGCCAGCAGCCAGGCTTCGTCCTATGGCTACACCTTC
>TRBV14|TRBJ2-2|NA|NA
CASSQPGKAGELFF
TGTGCCAGCAGCCAGCCCGGGAAGGCCGGGGAGCTGTTTTTT
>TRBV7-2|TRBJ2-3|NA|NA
CASSATDGRTDTQYF
TGTGCCAGCAGCGCAACGGACGGGCGCACAGATACGCAGTATTTT
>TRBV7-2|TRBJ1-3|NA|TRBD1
CASSFGTGSGNTIYF
TGTGCCAGCAGCTTTGGGACAGGCTCTGGAAACACCATATATTTT
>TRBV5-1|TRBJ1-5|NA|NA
CASSLGMGSANQPQHF
TGCGCCAGCAGCTTGGGTATGGGGTCAGCTAATCAGCCCCAGCATTTT
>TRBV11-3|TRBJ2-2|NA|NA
CASSLGPQPGNTGELFF
TGTGCCAGCAGCTTAGGACCTCAACCGGGTAACACCGGGGAGCTGTTTTTT
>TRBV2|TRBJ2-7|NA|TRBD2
CASRPTSFYNEQYF
TGTGCCAGCAGACCGACTAGCTTTTACAACGAGCAGTACTTC
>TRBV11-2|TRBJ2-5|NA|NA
CASSPDPGPQETQYF
TGTGCCAGCAGCCCCGATCCAGGCCCACAAGAGACCCAGTACTTC
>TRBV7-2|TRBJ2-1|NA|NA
CASSQHSGSYNEQFF
TGTGCCAGCAGCCAACATAGCGGCTCCTACAATGAGCAGTTCTTC
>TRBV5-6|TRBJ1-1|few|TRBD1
CASSPGTGGLAEAFF
TGTGCCAGCAGCCCGGGGACAGGGGGCCTCGCTGAAGCTTTCTTT
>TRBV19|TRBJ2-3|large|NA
CASSILPGTDTQYF
TGTGCCAGTAGTATCCTCCCGGGAACAGATACGCAGTATTTT
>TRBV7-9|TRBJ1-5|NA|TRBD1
CASSLGQGPRPQHF
TGTGCCAGCAGCTTAGGACAGGGGCCTCGGCCCCAGCATTTT
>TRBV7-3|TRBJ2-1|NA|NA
CASSQQRGAPNEQFF
TGTGCCAGCAGCCAACAGAGGGGCGCCCCCAATGAGCAGTTCTTC
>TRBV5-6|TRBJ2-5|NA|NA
CASSLGVGRETQYF
TGTGCCAGCAGCTTGGGGGTTGGCAGAGAGACCCAGTACTTC
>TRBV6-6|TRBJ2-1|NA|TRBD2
CASSPRPSGAHNEQFF
TGTGCCAGCAGTCCCCGACCTAGCGGGGCTCACAATGAGCAGTTCTTC
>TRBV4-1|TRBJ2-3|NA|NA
CASSYIPTDTQYF
TGCGCCAGCAGCTATATTCCTACAGATACGCAGTATTTT
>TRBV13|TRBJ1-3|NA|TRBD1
CASSSRTGERGNTIYF
TGTGCCAGCAGCAGCCGGACAGGGGAGCGAGGAAACACCATATATTTT
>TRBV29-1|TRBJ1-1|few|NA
CSISTGLNTEAFF
TGCAGCATCTCGACAGGTTTGAACACTGAAGCTTTCTTT
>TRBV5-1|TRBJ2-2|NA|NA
CASSLGGGSGELFF
TGCGCCAGCAGCTTGGGTGGAGGTTCCGGGGAGCTGTTTTTT
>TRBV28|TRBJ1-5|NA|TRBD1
CASSDTGSGGGQPQHF
TGTGCCAGCAGCGACACAGGGTCAGGGGGCGGCCAGCCCCAGCATTTT
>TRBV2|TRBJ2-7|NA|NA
CASSETGFWGEQYF
TGTGCCAGCAGTGAAACGGGGTTTTGGGGCGAGCAGTACTTC
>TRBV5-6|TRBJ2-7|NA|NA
CASSLENSQYF
TGTGCCAGCAGCTTGGAGAACAGCCAGTACTTC
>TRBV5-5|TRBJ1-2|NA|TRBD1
CASSHGQGRGYTF
TGTGCCAGCAGCCATGGACAGGGTAGGGGCTACACCTTC
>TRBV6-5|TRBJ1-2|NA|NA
CASSPSQGTPYGYTF
TGTGCCAGCAGTCCCTCCCAGGGGACCCCCTATGGCTACACCTTC
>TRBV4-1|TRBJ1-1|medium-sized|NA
CASRLGGNTEAFF
TGCGCCAGCAGGCTCGGAGGGAACACTGAAGCTTTCTTT
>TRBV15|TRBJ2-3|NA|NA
CATSREATRNTDTQYF
TGTGCCACCAGCAGAGAGGCGACAAGGAACACAGATACGCAGTATTTT
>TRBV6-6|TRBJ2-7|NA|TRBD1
CASSPTGNEQYF
TGTGCCAGCAGTCCGACAGGGAACGAGCAGTACTTC
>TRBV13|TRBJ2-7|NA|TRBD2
CASSPPTGGPMHEQYF
TGTGCCAGCAGCCCCCCTACGGGAGGGCCTATGCACGAGCAGTACTTC
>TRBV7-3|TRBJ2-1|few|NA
CASSLGSNEQFF
TGTGCCAGCAGCTTAGGGAGCAATGAGCAGTTCTTC
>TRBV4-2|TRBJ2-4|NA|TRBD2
CASSQDPGLAGILAKSIQYF
TGTGCCAGCAGCCAAGACCCGGGACTAGCGGGGATACTAGCCAAAAGCATTCAGTACTTC
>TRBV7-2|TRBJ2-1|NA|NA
CASSGHRANEQFF
TGTGCCAGCAGCGGCCACAGGGCCAATGAGCAGTTCTTC
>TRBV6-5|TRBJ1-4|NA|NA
CASTSGQEKLFF
TGTGCCAGCACCTCGGGACAAGAAAAACTGTTTTTT
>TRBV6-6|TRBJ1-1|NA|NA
CASSSGSGEGFF
TGTGCCAGCAGTTCAGGGTCCGGGGAGGGTTTCTTT
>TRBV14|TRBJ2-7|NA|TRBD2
CANELAGMYYEQYF
TGTGCCAACGAGCTAGCGGGAATGTATTACGAGCAGTACTTC
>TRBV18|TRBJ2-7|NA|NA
CASSPQTGSVQYF
TGTGCCAGCTCACCACAGACAGGATCTGTGCAGTACTTC
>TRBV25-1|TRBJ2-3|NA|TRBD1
CASSRTYRGQGHTDTQYF
TGTGCCAGCAGTCGTACCTACAGGGGGCAAGGACACACAGATACGCAGTATTTT
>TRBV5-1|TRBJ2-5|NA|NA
CASSLGGARETQYF
TGCGCCAGCAGCTTGGGGGGGGCTCGAGAGACCCAGTACTTC
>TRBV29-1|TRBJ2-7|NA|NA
CSVGVSEQYF
TGCAGCGTTGGAGTCAGCGAGCAGTACTTC
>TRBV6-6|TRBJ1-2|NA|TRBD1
CASSPTGDYGYTF
TGTGCCAGCAGCCCAACAGGGGACTATGGCTACACCTTC